This TCR beta chain appears in the sequencing data of a study of T-cell reconstitution after alpha-beta-depleted transplantation in children (dated by TCRdb to about 2016). For context, the study as a whole: The study quantitatively tracked T-cell immune reconstitution after TCRalphabeta/CD19-depleted allogeneic hematopoietic cell transplantation in children using TCR repertoire profiling. Study-wide conclusions, independent of this receptor: Hyperexpanded clone frequencies declined over subsequent months; after one year, T-cell counts and TCRbeta diversity were mostly attributed to newly produced T cells. The apparently early alphabetaT-cell count recovery about two months after transplant was reportedly dependent on only several hundred rapidly expanded clones derived from non-depleted graft cells. In some patients, the high TCRbeta diversity seen at day 60 was put down to recipient T cells and intrathymic progenitors that had survived conditioning.

The library came from PCR. The instrument given in TCRdb is Illumina HiSeq 2500. TCR library preparation used molecular barcoding, with unique molecular identifiers applied to normalize quantification of the TCRbeta repertoire. TCRdb took the public reads, trimmed them with fastp at Q25, ran MiXCR for clone calling and kept in-frame beta chains. Each entry merges the rows of one CDR3 protein and shows their most common DNA and genes. The sample has 280,000 or so distinct CDR3 sequences on record, approximately 10% of them singletons. About 25% of the sample lies in the top ten. Reading the label with the study, this specimen's treatment or condition is: allogeneic hematopoietic cell transplantation with graft depleted of TCRalphabeta T cells and CD19 B cells. TCRalphabeta/CD19-depleted allogeneic hematopoietic cell grafts were given to the transplant recipients, all of whom were children. This clonotype was recorded at least ten times. The antigen it binds to is not known. No much larger clone exists at a distance of one base, and base qualities are not known.

The sample here was peripheral blood, taken 180 days after TCRalphabeta/CD19-depleted stem cell transplant. The receptor was derived from a male patient aged 2-9 years who had a stem cell transplant for chronic granulomatous disease, so the T cells may come from the graft donor.

The sequenced DNA is TGTGCCAGCAAAAATACAGGGGGAAACACCGGGGAGCTGTTTTTT. It translates to CASKNTGGNTGELFF. The V gene is TRBV6-1 and the J gene is TRBJ2-2; 8 nucleotides in the junction match TRBD1. Reading the germline V gene gives CDR1 MNHNS and CDR2 SASEGT. The CDR3, from cysteine to phenylalanine, totals 15 residues. Of all the DNA, just the CDR3 is kept, 45 bases in frame from base 1. V loses 7 bases at its end and J loses 2 bases; junction bases beyond the gene matches: 6.